The clone carrying this T cell receptor beta chain showed up just a few times. As yet, its antigen is unknown. A junction end diverges from the germline sequence, so it may reflect a read error. Among the patients, none had received any treatment before thyroid surgery. Germline loops: CDR1 MDHEN, CDR2 SYDVKM. This CDR3 contains 12 residues. These data originate in a study of metastatic and nonmetastatic thyroid tumors. Study-wide results and limits: Benign nodules reportedly had significantly lower TCR beta diversity than malignant thyroid tumors in blood and tumor.

TCRdb reanalyzed the PCR reads with MiXCR. The sample shows about 35,000 clones, 25% to 30% of them seen only once. The J gene is TRBJ2-7, the V gene TRBV28, with D uncertain. This receptor was identified in a female donor with papillary thyroid cancer or a benign thyroid nodule (not recorded which). Some clones in this sample may be carry-over from other donors' samples. Sequences were obtained from blood. For the CDR3, the DNA is TGTGCCAGCAGCAAGACATGGTACGAGCATTACTTC. The encoded protein is CASSKTWYEHYF.